In this sample, the clone carrying this T cell receptor (beta chain) turned up many times. Its antigen is currently unknown. The data stem from a study of response to subunit inactivated influenza vaccine. TCRdb ran MiXCR on the RT-PCR reads and lists one entry per CDR3 protein. The sample shows 650,000 or so distinct CDR3 sequences, about 15% of them seen only once. Study-level findings and limits: Every seasonal influenza vaccination brings in few new T cells, the authors suggested.

The specimen comprised PBMCs from blood, sampled around 14 days before vaccination. This receptor was identified in a man aged 45 to 65 who received an inactivated influenza vaccine.

The CDR3 loop reads CASSLGVGVTEAFF. The CDR3 DNA follows: TGTGCCAGCAGTTTAGGGGTTGGGGTCACTGAAGCTTTCTTT. The genes are TRBV12-3 or TRBV12-4 and TRBJ1-1; D remains ambiguous. The CDR3 runs 14 residues. V was trimmed by 1 base and J by 4 bases, leaving 10 bases between them.